This T cell receptor beta chain was retrieved from a study of shared clonotypes between healthy human individuals. J lost 0 bases, V lost 7 bases, and 8 bases had no gene match. The germline V gene has CDR1 WNHNN and CDR2 SYGVQD (reference sequence). CDR3 size: 15 residues. TCRdb keeps only in-frame clones here, not all; method: immunoSEQ multiplex PCR. The sample includes about 1 million clones, roughly 75% of them seen just once. The chain links TRBV10-1 to TRBJ1-1; 7 bases are shared with TRBD1. The TCR sequence derives from a young man in good health. The sample comprised memory CD4+ T cells sorted from blood. Subset of the sample: CD45RA-negative fraction. CDR3 nucleotides: TGCGCCAGCACCCAGGGACAGCCGATGAACACTGAAGCTTTCTTT. Translation: CASTQGQPMNTEAFF.